These 26 T cell receptor beta chains were sequenced from one sample in a study of blood T cell repertoires in COVID-19. Sequenced by immunoSEQ multiplex PCR; TCRdb stores in-frame clones only, minus some. The sample lists around 700,000 clones; 90% were seen once. Sequencing was done on a sample of peripheral blood. These receptors were obtained from a woman aged 18-29 years with acute or convalescent COVID-19.

This clone has more than one count but fewer than ten. In DNA, the CDR3 is TGCAGCGTTGAAGATCCCCAGACGAGGGAAAAACTGTTTTTT. Translated: CSVEDPQTREKLFF. V gene TRBV29-1 combines with J gene TRBJ1-4; D gene ambiguous. The CDR3 is made up of 14 amino acids. Germline CDR1 is SQVTM and CDR2 is ANQGSEA. Trimming left V 0 bases short and J 8 bases short, with 13 bases between.

The rearrangement links TRBV6-6 to TRBJ1-2, with 7 bases fitting TRBD1. With 6 bases clipped from V and 8 bases from J, the junction kept 9 bases outside the gene matches. The V gene's germline CDR1 is MNHNY and CDR2 SVGAGI (reference sequence). CDR3 length equals 13 residues. CDR3 DNA: TGTGCCAGCAGACCAGACAGGGTAGCCGGCTACACCTTC. Translation: CASRPDRVAGYTF.

This clone was observed once. The rearrangement uses TRBV7-3 and TRBJ2-1; D gene ambiguous. V was pared by 3 bases and J by 8 bases, with 11 bases between. This CDR3 contains 13 residues. Germline V gene sequence: CDR1 SGHTA, CDR2 FQGTGA. The CDR3 coding sequence is TGTGCCAGCAGCTTCCCCGGTGCCCATGAGCAGTTCTTC. This encodes CASSFPGAHEQFF. The full variable domain, completed using reference TRBV7-3 and TRBJ2-1, is GAGVSQTPSNKVTEKGKYVELRCDPISGHTALYWYRQSLGQGPEFLIYFQGTGAADDSGLPNDRFFAVRPEGSVSTLKIQRTERGDSAVYLCASSFPGAHEQFFGPGTRLTVL.

This clone was detected only once. The rearrangement joins TRBV19 to TRBJ1-5, with 9 bases matching TRBD1. Per the germline V gene, CDR1 is LNHDA and CDR2 is SQIVND (reference sequence). The CDR3 is 15 residues long. V gave up 3 bases and J gave up 2 bases; unmatched junction bases: 2. In DNA form, the CDR3 reads TGTGCCAGTAGTATCCGGGACAGGGGCAATCAGCCCCAGCATTTT. This codes for CASSIRDRGNQPQHF.

This clone was observed a single time. This chain joins TRBV30 and TRBJ1-2; D gene unclear. This CDR3 region has 14 residues. CDR1 is GTSNPN, CDR2 SVGIG, per germline (reference sequence). V shed 0 bases and J shed 8 bases, with 16 bases lying between them. CDR3 nucleotide sequence: TGTGCCTGGAGTGTGAGCTTTCGGAGGGAAGGCTACACCTTC. It is translated as CAWSVSFRREGYTF.

This chain connects TRBV10-3 to TRBJ1-5; 10 nucleotides agree with TRBD1. There are 15 residues in the CDR3. Germline V CDR1 and CDR2: ENHRY, SYGVKD. Trimming took 0 bases from V and 6 from J; bases not matched to a gene: 2. CDR3 nucleotide sequence: TGTGCCATCAGTGAGTCGGGACAGGGGAGTCAGCCCCAGCATTTT. Translation: CAISESGQGSQPQHF.

V gene TRBV9 combines with J gene TRBJ1-6; D possibly corresponds to TRBD1 (6 bases). The CDR3 extends over 16 amino acids. V was trimmed by 3 bases and J by 9 bases, leaving 19 bases between them. Germline V gives CDR1 SGDLS, CDR2 YYNGEE. CDR3 sequence: CASSEGRTVRSSPLHF. CDR3 nucleotide sequence: TGTGCCAGCAGCGAGGGACGGACAGTGAGGAGTTCACCCCTCCACTTT. The whole variable domain, filled in from reference TRBV9 and TRBJ1-6, reads DSGVTQTPKHLITATGQRVTLRCSPRSGDLSVYWYQQSLDQGLQFLIQYYNGEERAKGNILERFSAQQFPDLHSELNLSSLELGDSALYFCASSEGRTVRSSPLHFGNGTRLTVT.

This clone came up once. The rearrangement links TRBV6-2 or TRBV6-3 to TRBJ2-7, with D uncertain. The CDR3 contains 14 residues. V was trimmed by 0 bases and J by 0 bases, leaving 6 bases between them. The V gene's germline CDR1 is MNHEY and CDR2 SVGEGT. The CDR3 coding sequence is TGTGCCAGCAGTTACTCATACGGCTCCTACGAGCAGTACTTC. Protein product: CASSYSYGSYEQYF.

The chain recombines TRBV24-1 with TRBJ1-2; 7 nucleotides match TRBD1. Germline loops: CDR1 KGHDR, CDR2 SFDVKD. V dropped 6 bases and J dropped 3; count of bases not matched to a gene: 15. The CDR3 consists of 17 residues. In DNA, the CDR3 is TGTGCCACCAGTTCCGGGACAGCCACCGAGATTTACTATGGCTACACCTTC. Amino acids: CATSSGTATEIYYGYTF.

This chain connects TRBV3-1 (or the pseudogene TRBV3-2) to TRBJ1-1; TRBD1 is a possible D gene (6 bases). Germline V gives CDR1 LGHDT, CDR2 YNNKEL (reference sequence). The V gene lost 6 bases and the J gene lost 6 bases, with 23 bases spanning the gap. The CDR3 covers 16 residues. DNA of the CDR3: TGTGCCAGCAGGGTCGGGGGGGGCTTACCCATCGCTGAAGCTTTCTTT. This encodes CASRVGGGLPIAEAFF.

In its sample, this clone was seen a few times. The rearrangement links TRBV7-8 to TRBJ1-5; D is perhaps TRBD1 (5 bases). CDR1 is SGHVS, CDR2 FQNEAQ, per germline. Trimming took 5 bases from V and 0 from J, leaving 14 bases between them. There are 16 residues in the CDR3. Here the CDR3 DNA reads TGTGCCAGCAGCCAAGAACAGGAATATAGCAATCAGCCCCAGCATTTT. Protein: CASSQEQEYSNQPQHF.

In this sample, this clone turned up once. The chain couples TRBV21-1 to TRBJ2-2; the table's D call, TRBD1, was not checked against the DNA. TRBV21-1 corresponds to a pseudogene. The CDR3 consists of 20 residues. The CDR3 loop reads CASSRGPGGFKFRDAGELFF. The CDR3 DNA reads as TGTGCCAGCAGTCGAGGGCCAGGGGGCTTTAAATTCCGGGACGCCGGGGAGCTGTTTTTT.

The rearrangement uses TRBV27 and TRBJ1-4; 7 nucleotides agree with TRBD1. CDR1 is MNHEY, CDR2 SMNVEV, per germline (reference sequence). The CDR3 sequence is 13 residues long. Germline trimming cut 11 bases from V and 2 bases from J; bases unmatched to any gene: 5. Here the CDR3 reads CASKGATNEKLFF. The CDR3 DNA reads TGTGCCTCTAAGGGGGCGACTAATGAAAAACTGTTTTTT.

V is TRBV7-2 and J is TRBJ1-1, with D perhaps TRBD1 (6 bases). Trimming took 6 bases from V and 1 from J, leaving 21 bases between them. CDR1 SGHTA and CDR2 FQGNSA come from the germline V gene. The CDR3 is 17 amino acids. DNA for the CDR3: TGTGCCAGCAGTCGACCAGTCAGGGGACCGAAGAACACTGAAGCTTTCTTT. Its protein product is CASSRPVRGPKNTEAFF.

This sequence joins TRBV14 and TRBJ1-6; 11 bases map to TRBD1. Per the germline V gene, CDR1 is SGHDN and CDR2 is FVKESK. V lost 1 base to trimming and J lost 3 bases; unmatched junction nucleotides: 11. The CDR3 contains 20 residues. The chain's CDR3 is CASSQVSRTGGPGYNSPLHF. The DNA for the CDR3 is TGTGCCAGCAGCCAAGTGTCCCGGACAGGGGGCCCAGGCTATAATTCACCCCTCCACTTT. Based on the CDR3 plus reference TRBV14 and TRBJ1-6, the full variable domain is EAGVTQFPSHSVIEKGQTVTLRCDPISGHDNLYWYRRVMGKEIKFLLHFVKESKQDESGMPNNRFLAERTGGTYSTLKVQPAELEDSGVYFCASSQVSRTGGPGYNSPLHFGNGTRLTVT.

J is TRBJ1-2 and V is TRBV3-1 (or the pseudogene TRBV3-2), with a possible D match to TRBD1 (6 bases). Deletions cut 0 bases from V and 4 bases from J, with 12 bases between. This CDR3 comprises 15 residues. The germline V gene encodes CDR1 LGHDT and CDR2 YNNKEL (reference sequence). Here the CDR3 DNA reads TGTGCCAGCAGCCAAGATCAGGGGTCCGTCTATGGCTACACCTTC. This encodes CASSQDQGSVYGYTF.

The chain recombines TRBV20-1 with TRBJ2-7; 8 nucleotides line up with TRBD1. The CDR3 spans 14 residues. The germline CDR1 and CDR2 sequences are DFQATT and SNEGSKA (reference sequence). J was trimmed by 2 bases and V by 3 bases; bases with no gene match: 6. The DNA of the CDR3 is TGCAGTGCTAGTAGTGACAGGGGCACCTACGAGCAGTACTTC. Its translation: CSASSDRGTYEQYF.

The chain joins TRBV9 to TRBJ1-3; 10 bases are shared with TRBD1. The V segment lost 4 bases and the J segment 7 bases; nucleotides outside the gene matches: 5. The CDR3 covers 14 residues. CDR1 and CDR2 from the germline V gene are SGDLS and YYNGEE. CDR3 sequence: CASSLSDRGNTIYF. In DNA, the CDR3 is TGTGCCAGCAGCCTGTCGGACAGGGGGAACACCATATATTTT.

J is TRBJ2-7 and V is TRBV7-9, with 13 bases aligning to TRBD2. CDR3 length: 13 residues. Losses at the gene ends were 10 bases for V and 4 bases for J; bases not matched to a gene: 4. Germline lookup yields CDR1 SEHNR and CDR2 FQNEAQ (reference sequence). The CDR3 here is CATQGLAGYEQYF. In DNA, the CDR3 is TGTGCCACCCAGGGACTAGCGGGGTACGAGCAGTACTTC.

This clone showed up just a few times. The rearrangement joins TRBV6-5 to TRBJ1-5; D is unresolved. The CDR3 has 15 amino acids. V shed 7 bases and J shed 6 bases, with 19 bases lying between them. Germline lookup yields CDR1 MNHEY and CDR2 SVGAGI. CDR3 bases: TGTGCCAGCACTGCCCGAGAGTCGGGAGCTCAGCCCCAGCATTTT. Encoded protein: CASTARESGAQPQHF.

This sequence joins TRBV7-9 and TRBJ1-1; D unresolved. CDR1 is SEHNR and CDR2 is FQNEAQ in the germline V gene (reference sequence). The germline V and J ends were trimmed by 1 base and 0 bases, with 9 bases remaining between them. The CDR3 has 15 amino acids. CDR3: CASSLVSSMNTEAFF. DNA of the CDR3: TGTGCCAGCAGCTTAGTATCCAGTATGAACACTGAAGCTTTCTTT.

The chain has TRBV9 and TRBJ1-2, with 7 bases aligning to TRBD1. This CDR3 contains 15 residues. CDR1 and CDR2 (germline): SGDLS, YYNGEE. The V and J ends lost 3 bases and 6 bases, in that order; junction bases with no gene match: 11. The CDR3 DNA follows: TGTGCCAGCAGCGATTCCCGGGACAGATTACATGGCTACACCTTC. Amino acid sequence: CASSDSRDRLHGYTF. The full variable domain, with the rest looked up from reference TRBV9 and TRBJ1-2, is DSGVTQTPKHLITATGQRVTLRCSPRSGDLSVYWYQQSLDQGLQFLIQYYNGEERAKGNILERFSAQQFPDLHSELNLSSLELGDSALYFCASSDSRDRLHGYTFGSGTRLTVV.

V usage is TRBV5-1 and J usage is TRBJ1-1, with D unresolved. This CDR3 spans 14 amino acids. Germline-derived CDR1 and CDR2 are SGHRS and YFSETQ. V shed 1 base and J shed 0 bases, with 7 bases lying between them. The CDR3 DNA is TGCGCCAGCAGCTTGAAAAACATGAACACTGAAGCTTTCTTT. As protein: CASSLKNMNTEAFF.

This chain connects TRBV4-3 to TRBJ2-7; D gene ambiguous. Looked up from germline, CDR1 is LGHNA and CDR2 is YSLEER. Deletions cut 0 bases from V and 3 bases from J, with 12 bases between. This CDR3 spans 15 amino acids. CDR3 loop: CASSQEASLNYEQYF. DNA of the CDR3: TGCGCCAGCAGCCAAGAGGCCTCTCTGAACTACGAGCAGTACTTC.

The table lists this clone with a count of one. This chain connects TRBV6-1 to TRBJ1-3, with D tentatively TRBD1 (5 bases). The length of the CDR3 is 15 residues. Trimming cost V 4 bases and J 4 bases, with 14 bases left between them. The germline V gene encodes CDR1 MNHNS and CDR2 SASEGT. CDR3 in DNA: TGTGCCAGCAGTGCCCGGTCCGGGGGAGGAAACACCATATATTTT. Protein product: CASSARSGGGNTIYF.

The chain uses TRBV9 and TRBJ2-2, with 7 nucleotides matching TRBD1. Per germline, CDR1 SGDLS and CDR2 YYNGEE. The CDR3 has 16 residues. The V segment lost 0 bases and the J segment 5 bases; nucleotides outside the gene matches: 7. The CDR3 DNA sequence: TGTGCCAGCAGCGTAGGGGTGAGGGGGCGAACCGGGGAGCTGTTTTTT. This translates into CASSVGVRGRTGELFF.